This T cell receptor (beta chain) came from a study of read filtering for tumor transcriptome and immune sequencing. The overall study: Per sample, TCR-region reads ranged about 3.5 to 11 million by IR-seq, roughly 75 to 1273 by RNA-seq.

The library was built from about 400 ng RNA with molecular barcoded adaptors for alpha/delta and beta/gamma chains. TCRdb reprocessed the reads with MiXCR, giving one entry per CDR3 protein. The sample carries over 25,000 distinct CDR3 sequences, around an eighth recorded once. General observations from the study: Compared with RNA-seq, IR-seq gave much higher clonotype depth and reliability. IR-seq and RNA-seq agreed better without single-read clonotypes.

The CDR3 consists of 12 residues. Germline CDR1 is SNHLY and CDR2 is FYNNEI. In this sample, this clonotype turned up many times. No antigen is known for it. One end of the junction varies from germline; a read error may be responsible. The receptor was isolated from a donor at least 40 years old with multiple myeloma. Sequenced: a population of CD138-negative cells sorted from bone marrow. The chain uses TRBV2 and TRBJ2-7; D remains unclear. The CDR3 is CASRSPSYEQYF. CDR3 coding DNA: TGTGCCAGCAGGAGCCCTTCCTATGAGCAGTACTTC. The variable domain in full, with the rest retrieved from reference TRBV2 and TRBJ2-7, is EPEVTQTPSHQVTQMGQEVILRCVPISNHLYFYWYRQILGQKVEFLVSFYNNEISEKSEIFDDQFSVERPDGSNFTLKIRSTKLEDSAMYFCASRSPSYEQYFGPGTRLTVT.